This entry lists 22 T cell receptor beta chains sequenced from one sample in a study of T cell repertoires in cytomegalovirus infection. What these receptors recognize is not known. MiXCR, applied by TCRdb to the reads, yields one record per CDR3 protein. Altogether approximately 910,000 distinct CDR3 sequences are present, roughly 30% being singletons, with the ten largest covering 11% to 15%. Sample: cultured CD8+ T cells from PBMCs, taken from culture after CMV antigen stimulation. All receptors come from a human donor in good health (CMV status not recorded). Some clones in this sample may be carry-over from other donors' samples.

This clonotype was observed a few times. V usage is TRBV7-3 and J usage is TRBJ1-1; 10 bases are a match to TRBD1. Per the germline V gene, CDR1 is SGHTA and CDR2 is FQGTGA. This CDR3 region has 14 residues. The J segment lost 6 bases and the V segment lost 2 bases, leaving 3 bases of the junction unmatched. The DNA for the CDR3 is TGTGCCAGCAGCTTACGGGACAGGGGCGCTGAAGCTTTCTTT. It yields the protein CASSLRDRGAEAFF. Based on the CDR3 plus reference TRBV7-3 and TRBJ1-1, the full variable domain is GAGVSQTPSNKVTEKGKYVELRCDPISGHTALYWYRQSLGQGPEFLIYFQGTGAADDSGLPNDRFFAVRPEGSVSTLKIQRTERGDSAVYLCASSLRDRGAEAFFGQGTRLTVV.

This clonotype appeared a few times. The rearrangement links TRBV6-5 to TRBJ1-5; D unclear. Per germline, CDR1 MNHEY and CDR2 SVGAGI. The ends were cut back, 8 bases at V and 0 bases at J, with 20 bases in the middle. This CDR3 region has 17 residues. CDR3: CASDPRSPVGSNQPQHF. DNA of the CDR3: TGTGCCAGCGATCCTAGATCTCCCGTCGGTAGCAATCAGCCCCAGCATTTT.

This clonotype was seen a handful of times. The rearrangement links TRBV6-1 to TRBJ1-2; D ambiguous. V was shortened by 3 bases and J by 1 base, with 12 bases between the two germline ends. CDR1 MNHNS and CDR2 SASEGT come from the germline V gene. CDR3 length: 15 amino acids. The CDR3 here is CASSEWQTNNYGYTF. In DNA, the CDR3 is TGTGCCAGCAGTGAGTGGCAGACAAATAACTATGGCTACACCTTC.

This clonotype was seen repeatedly, ten times or more. The gene calls are TRBV7-2 and TRBJ2-7; D unresolved. The CDR3 contains 13 residues. Germline assignment: CDR1 SGHTA and CDR2 FQGNSA. V was pared by 5 bases and J by 5 bases, with 13 bases between. The CDR3 DNA follows: TGTGCCAGCAGCGACGGGCCCCCCCACGAGCAGTACGTC. Translated: CASSDGPPHEQYV.

This clonotype was detected only a few times. The chain combines TRBV28 with TRBJ1-3, with unresolved D. CDR3 length: 14 amino acids. V was clipped by 5 bases and J by 0 bases, with 8 bases between them. Germline values: CDR1 MDHEN, CDR2 SYDVKM. As DNA, the CDR3 is TGTGCCAGCAGTCGCCTGAGCTCTGGAAACACCATATATTTT. Its protein product is CASSRLSSGNTIYF.

The rearrangement joins TRBV11-2 to TRBJ1-3; D unresolved. Germline V gives CDR1 SGHAT, CDR2 FQNNGV. The V end lost 4 bases, the J end lost 8 bases, and 9 bases lay between the germline ends. The CDR3 contains 12 residues. The CDR3 nucleotides are TGTGCCAGCAGCTCGGACTTTCACACCATATATTTT. Protein sequence: CASSSDFHTIYF.

In its sample, this clonotype was seen many times. The V and J genes are TRBV7-2 and TRBJ1-1; D is possibly TRBD1 (6 bases). CDR1 is SGHTA and CDR2 is FQGNSA in the germline V gene. The CDR3 contains 16 residues. V was trimmed by 5 bases and J by 5 bases, leaving 21 bases between them. DNA for the CDR3: TGTGCCAGCAGCGAGGGGGGTGAGGGGCTCGGGACTGAAGCTTTCTTT. The encoded protein is CASSEGGEGLGTEAFF.

Many counts were recorded for this clonotype. The genes are TRBV12-3 or TRBV12-4 and TRBJ1-1; D gene unclear. V lost 6 bases and J lost 2, with 10 bases in between. The CDR3 totals 13 residues. CDR3 DNA sequence: TGTGCCAGCAGCTTACGGGGTAACACTGAAGCTTTCTTT. Translation: CASSLRGNTEAFF.

The chain couples TRBV6-5 to TRBJ2-2, with 9 bases aligning to TRBD1. Per the germline V gene, CDR1 is MNHEY and CDR2 is SVGAGI. Germline trimming cut 5 bases from V and 10 bases from J; bases unmatched to any gene: 11. The CDR3 is made up of 15 amino acids. This CDR3 reads CASSQGDRVIEELFF. The CDR3 region has the DNA TGTGCCAGCAGTCAGGGGGACAGGGTAATTGAGGAGCTGTTTTTT.

This chain connects TRBV24-1 to TRBJ1-5, with a tentative D call TRBD1 (6 bases). This CDR3 comprises 14 residues. The germline V gene has CDR1 KGHDR and CDR2 SFDVKD. The germline V and J ends were trimmed by 4 bases and 6 bases, with 12 bases remaining between them. For the CDR3, the DNA is TGTGCCACCAGTGAACAGGGAGTAGGTCAGCCCCAGCATTTT. This gives the protein CATSEQGVGQPQHF.

The chain links TRBV5-4 to TRBJ2-3; TRBD2 matches 13 bases. The trim removed 4 bases at V and 3 bases at J, leaving 17 bases unmatched. Germline CDR1 SGHNT, CDR2 YYREEE (reference sequence). The CDR3 is made up of 20 amino acids. The CDR3 sequence: CASSLWGHRTSGGPTDTQYF. DNA of the CDR3: TGTGCCAGCAGCCTATGGGGACATCGGACTAGCGGGGGTCCTACAGATACGCAGTATTTT.

This chain joins TRBV27 and TRBJ2-7, with TRBD1 identical over 8 bases. In germline, CDR1 is MNHEY, CDR2 SMNVEV (reference sequence). J lost 4 bases, V lost 5 bases, and 7 bases had no gene match. CDR3 length: 14 residues. This CDR3 is CASSPTGVPYEQYV. The CDR3 DNA follows: TGTGCCAGCAGTCCGACAGGGGTCCCTTACGAGCAGTACGTC.

This chain connects TRBV27 to TRBJ1-6; D unclear. Looked up from germline, CDR1 is MNHEY and CDR2 is SMNVEV (reference sequence). V was pared by 3 bases and J by 9 bases, with 12 bases between. The CDR3 has 14 amino acids. The CDR3 DNA reads as TGTGCCAGCAGTTTCGGCAGCAGTAGTTCACCCCTCCACTTT. It codes for CASSFGSSSSPLHF.

In nucleotides, the CDR3 is TGTGCCAGCAGCTCGCCGGCGGGTGGGACCGGGGAGCTGTTTTTT. It translates to CASSSPAGGTGELFF. The chain carries TRBV11-2 and TRBJ2-2, with a tentative D call TRBD2 (5 bases). There are 15 residues in the CDR3. Germline lookup yields CDR1 SGHAT and CDR2 FQNNGV. V was trimmed by 4 bases and J by 5 bases, leaving 14 bases between them.

V usage is TRBV2 and J usage is TRBJ1-6, with D possibly matching TRBD1 (5 bases). The CDR3 sequence is 21 residues long. V was shortened by 0 bases and J by 0 bases, with 21 bases between the two germline ends. The germline V gene encodes CDR1 SNHLY and CDR2 FYNNEI. As DNA, the CDR3 is TGTGCCAGCAGTGAAGCGCTTAGAGGGGTCGACACGAGCTCCTATAATTCACCCCTCCACTTT. It translates to CASSEALRGVDTSSYNSPLHF.

In this sample, this clonotype turned up a few times. V usage is TRBV11-2 and J usage is TRBJ1-5; D uncertain. This CDR3 contains 17 residues. V lost 1 base and J 2 bases, leaving 15 bases between the germline ends. The V gene's germline CDR1 is SGHAT and CDR2 FQNNGV. The CDR3: CASSLGPLGFGNQPQHF. The DNA of the CDR3 is TGTGCCAGCAGCTTAGGTCCTTTAGGGTTCGGCAATCAGCCCCAGCATTTT.

This clonotype was found a few times. The chain employs TRBV6-6 and TRBJ2-7, with 9 bases identical to TRBD1. Germline V gene sequence: CDR1 MNHNY, CDR2 SVGAGI (reference sequence). With 5 bases clipped from V and 3 bases from J, the junction kept 14 bases outside the gene matches. This CDR3 has 17 amino acids. The CDR3 protein is CASSILRDRVGLYEQYF. The CDR3 DNA sequence: TGTGCCAGCAGTATCCTCCGGGACAGGGTTGGTCTCTACGAGCAGTACTTC.

The rearrangement links TRBV20-1 to TRBJ2-7; 7 bases map to TRBD2. The CDR3 is 15 residues long. With V trimmed by 2 bases and J by 1 base, 8 bases remained unmatched. Germline V CDR1 and CDR2: DFQATT, SNEGSKA (reference sequence). In nucleotides, the CDR3 is TGCAGTGCTAGACCTTTGGGCGGGGGTTCCTACGAGCAGTACGTC. It specifies CSARPLGGGSYEQYV.

The genes are TRBV2 and TRBJ2-2, with 8 positions matching TRBD1. CDR3 length equals 13 residues. From germline, CDR1 is SNHLY and CDR2 FYNNEI. The CDR3 here is CHRDRFSVGELFF. CDR3 in DNA: TGTCACCGGGACAGGTTTTCAGTCGGGGAGCTGTTTTTT. Variable domain in full (rest from reference TRBV2 and TRBJ2-2): EPEVTQTPSHQVTQMGQEVILRCVPISNHLYFYWYRQILGQKVEFLVSFYNNEISEKSEIFDDQFSVERPDGSNFTLKIRSTKLEDSAMYFCHRDRFSVGELFFGEGSRLTVL.

This chain connects TRBV7-9 to TRBJ1-4; TRBD1 is a possible D gene (6 bases). The CDR3 runs to 13 residues. Germline CDR1 SEHNR, CDR2 FQNEAQ (reference sequence). V lost 10 bases and J 6 bases, leaving 15 bases between the germline ends. The CDR3, as DNA: TGTGCCAACTGGGGGGCCTGGGATGAAAAACTGTTTTTT. This encodes CANWGAWDEKLFF.

Many counts were recorded for this clonotype. The chain links TRBV27 to TRBJ1-5; tentatively, D is TRBD1 (5 bases). V was trimmed by 5 bases and J by 3 bases, leaving 11 bases between them. The V gene's germline CDR1 is MNHEY and CDR2 SMNVEV (reference sequence). This CDR3 is 14 amino acids long. The chain's CDR3 is CASSHQGNNQPQHF. DNA of the CDR3: TGTGCCAGCAGTCATCAGGGAAACAATCAGCCCCAGCATTTT.

This clonotype has a handful of counts. This chain uses TRBV2 with TRBJ1-2; 7 nucleotides agree with TRBD1. Germline V lookup: CDR1 SNHLY, CDR2 FYNNEI. This CDR3 contains 14 residues. V lost 7 bases and J lost 3; bases outside the gene matches: 8. The CDR3 DNA sequence: TGTGCCAGCACCCTTGACAGGGACGACTATGGCTACACCTTC. Amino acid sequence: CASTLDRDDYGYTF.